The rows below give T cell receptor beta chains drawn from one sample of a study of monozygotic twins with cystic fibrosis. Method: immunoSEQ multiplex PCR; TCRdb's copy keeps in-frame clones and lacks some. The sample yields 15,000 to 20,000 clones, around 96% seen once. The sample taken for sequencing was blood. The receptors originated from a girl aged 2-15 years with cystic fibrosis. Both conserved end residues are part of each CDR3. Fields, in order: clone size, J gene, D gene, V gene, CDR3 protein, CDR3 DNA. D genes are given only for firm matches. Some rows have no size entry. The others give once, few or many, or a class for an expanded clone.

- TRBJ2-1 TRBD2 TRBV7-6 CASSLDGSGGAYLDEQFF TGTGCCAGCAGCTTAGATGGTAGCGGGGGGGCGTATTTGGATGAGCAGTTCTTC
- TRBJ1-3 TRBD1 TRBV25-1 CASSSYRGLAGNTIYF TGTGCCAGCAGTTCCTACAGGGGTCTGGCTGGAAACACCATATATTTT
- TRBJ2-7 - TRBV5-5 CASSLNRGYEQYF TGTGCCAGCAGCTTAAACCGGGGCTACGAGCAGTACTTC
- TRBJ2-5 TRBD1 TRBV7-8 CASSLRDRVQETQYF TGTGCCAGCAGCTTACGGGACAGGGTCCAAGAGACCCAGTACTTC
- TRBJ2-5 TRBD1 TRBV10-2 CASTRQGETQYF TGCGCCAGCACACGACAGGGAGAGACCCAGTACTTC
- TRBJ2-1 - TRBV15 CATSRVSGFYNEQFF TGTGCCACCAGCAGAGTTTCAGGGTTCTACAATGAGCAGTTCTTC
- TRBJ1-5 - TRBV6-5 CASSYSAGVQQPQHF TGTGCCAGCAGTTACTCGGCGGGGGTACAGCAGCCCCAGCATTTT
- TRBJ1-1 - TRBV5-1 CASSLGGRLNTEAFF TGCGCCAGCAGCTTGGGTGGCAGATTGAACACTGAAGCTTTCTTT
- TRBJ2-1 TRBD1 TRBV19 CASSRDRGGNEQFF TGTGCCAGTAGTCGAGACAGGGGAGGCAATGAGCAGTTCTTC
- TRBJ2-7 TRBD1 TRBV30 CAWATGNYEQYF TGTGCCTGGGCGACAGGGAACTACGAGCAGTACTTC
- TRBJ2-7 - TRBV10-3 CAISEPPQGTYEQYF TGTGCCATCAGTGAGCCCCCCCAGGGAACCTACGAGCAGTACTTC
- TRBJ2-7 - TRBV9 CASTPTGDSWEQYF TGTGCCAGCACCCCAACCGGTGATTCATGGGAGCAGTACTTC
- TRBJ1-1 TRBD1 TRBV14 CASSALRWDRGREAFF TGTGCCAGCAGCGCTCTTCGTTGGGACAGGGGACGCGAAGCTTTCTTT
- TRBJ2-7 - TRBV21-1 CASSKVGGCYEQYF TGTGCCAGCAGCAAAGTAGGGGGCTGCTACGAGCAGTACTTC
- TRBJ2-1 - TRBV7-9 CASSLARGGYNEQFF TGTGCCAGCAGCTTAGCCAGGGGGGGTTACAATGAGCAGTTCTTC
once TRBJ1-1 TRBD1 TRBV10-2 CASSGDRGPTEAFF TGCGCCAGCAGTGGGGACAGGGGGCCAACTGAAGCTTTCTTT
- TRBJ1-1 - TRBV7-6 CASSHEWNTEAFF TGTGCCAGCAGCCACGAATGGAACACTGAAGCTTTCTTT
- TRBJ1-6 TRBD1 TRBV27 CASSPGQGNSPLHF TGTGCCAGCAGTCCGGGACAGGGGAATTCACCCCTCCACTTT
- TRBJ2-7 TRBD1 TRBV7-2 CASSPSTQGQVRGEQYF TGTGCCAGCAGCCCATCTACTCAAGGACAGGTCCGAGGAGAGCAGTACTTC
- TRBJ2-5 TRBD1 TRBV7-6 CASSLAGTGVGETQYF TGTGCCAGCAGCTTAGCGGGGACAGGGGTTGGTGAGACCCAGTACTTC
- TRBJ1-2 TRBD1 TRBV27 CASSPTGGLVVGYTF TGTGCCAGCAGTCCCACAGGGGGGTTGGTTGTTGGCTACACCTTC
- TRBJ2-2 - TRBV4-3 CASSQELRGGTGELFF TGCGCCAGCAGCCAAGAGTTGAGGGGAGGAACCGGGGAGCTGTTTTTT
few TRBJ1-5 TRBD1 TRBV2 CASSEGPQGDQHF TGTGCCAGCAGTGAAGGTCCTCAGGGGGACCAGCATTTT
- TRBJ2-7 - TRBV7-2 CASSLVSGESYEQYF TGTGCCAGCAGCTTAGTATCGGGGGAGTCCTACGAGCAGTACTTC
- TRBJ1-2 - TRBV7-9 CASSLGGSSSTNYGYTF TGTGCCAGCAGCTTGGGAGGCAGTTCCTCCACTAACTATGGCTACACCTTC
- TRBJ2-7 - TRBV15 CATSREPQRTHSYEQYF TGTGCCACCAGCAGAGAACCACAAAGGACACACTCCTACGAGCAGTACTTC
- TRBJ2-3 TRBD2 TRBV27 CASSFQLAGTSTDTQYF TGTGCCAGCAGTTTTCAACTAGCGGGGACTAGCACAGATACGCAGTATTTT
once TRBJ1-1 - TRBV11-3 CASSVGNTEAFF TGTGCCAGCAGCGTAGGGAACACTGAAGCTTTCTTT
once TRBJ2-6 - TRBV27 CASSFRGFGANVLTF TGTGCCAGCAGTTTTAGGGGGTTCGGGGCCAACGTCCTGACTTTC
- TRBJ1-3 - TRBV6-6 CASNQGYGNTIYF TGTGCCAGCAACCAGGGATATGGAAACACCATATATTTT
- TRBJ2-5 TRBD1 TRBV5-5 CASSPDRVGGETQYF TGTGCCAGCAGCCCGGACAGGGTAGGAGGAGAGACCCAGTACTTC
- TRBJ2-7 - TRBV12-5 CASGFTFGDQKRDGSYEQYF TGTGCTAGTGGTTTTACCTTCGGGGACCAGAAGAGGGATGGCTCCTACGAGCAGTACTTC
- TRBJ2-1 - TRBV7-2 CASSLSANEQFF TGTGCCAGCAGCTTATCGGCGAATGAGCAGTTCTTC
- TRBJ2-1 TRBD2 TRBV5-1 CASSLRLAGGGEQFF TGCGCCAGCAGCTTAAGGCTAGCGGGAGGCGGTGAGCAGTTCTTC
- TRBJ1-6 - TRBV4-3 CASSRVDGGDSPLHF TGCGCCAGCAGCCGAGTCGACGGGGGGGATTCACCCCTCCACTTT
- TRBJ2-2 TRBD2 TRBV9 CASSVVGTSRPGELFF TGTGCCAGCAGCGTAGTTGGGACTAGTCGCCCCGGGGAGCTGTTTTTT
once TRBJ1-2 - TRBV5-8 CASSLEVYSIRGYTF TGTGCCAGCAGCTTGGAAGTTTACTCCATTAGGGGCTACACCTTC
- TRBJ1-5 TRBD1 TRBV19 CASSIRPGGQPQHF TGTGCCAGTAGTATCCGGCCAGGGGGACAGCCCCAGCATTTT
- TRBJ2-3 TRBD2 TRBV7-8 CASSVVLAGNTDTQYF TGTGCCAGCAGCGTGGTACTAGCGGGAAACACAGATACGCAGTATTTT
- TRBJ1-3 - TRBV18 CASSALSSGNTIYF TGTGCCAGCTCAGCCCTGAGCTCTGGAAACACCATATATTTT
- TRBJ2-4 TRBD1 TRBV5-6 CASSLGADRGYKSF TGTGCCAGCAGCTTGGGGGCCGACAGGGGATACAAATCCTTC
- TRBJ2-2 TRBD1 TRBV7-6 CASSLAPTIGQGRDTGELFF TGTGCCAGCAGCTTAGCCCCGACGATTGGACAGGGGCGTGACACCGGGGAGCTGTTTTTT
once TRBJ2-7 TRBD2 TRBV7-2 CASSRERGGLHEQYF TGTGCCAGCAGCAGAGAGCGGGGGGGCCTTCACGAGCAGTACTTC
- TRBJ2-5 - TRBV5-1 CASSLGWQETQYF TGCGCCAGCAGCTTGGGCTGGCAAGAGACCCAGTACTTC